These 6 T cell receptor beta chains share one sample of origin, sequenced in a study of blood T cell repertoires in COVID-19. Measured with immunoSEQ multiplex PCR; TCRdb has only the in-frame clones, and not every one. The table has about 110,000 clones, around 89% seen once. Sequenced material: peripheral blood. The receptor source for this set is a woman in her fifties or sixties with acute or convalescent COVID-19.

The chain has TRBV4-2 and TRBJ2-3, with 10 positions matching TRBD2. The junction had 11 bases not matched to a gene; V was cut back by 4 bases and J by 1 base. Germline values: CDR1 LGHNA, CDR2 YNFKEQ. The CDR3 sequence is 18 residues long. The CDR3 nucleotides are TGTGCCAGCAGCCCCCTGGGGCCTAGCGGGAGAGGCACAGATACGCAGTATTTT. Amino acids: CASSPLGPSGRGTDTQYF.

As concerns this clone: A read error is likely, as this CDR3 ends without the conserved phenylalanine or tryptophan. No DNA is shown, since the ends of the CDR3 on it are uncertain; the CDR3 is the one TCRdb lists. Here the CDR3 reads CAPSNRGTGIGI. V gene TRBV21-1 combines with J gene TRBJ1-3; no check of the table's D call, TRBD1, against the DNA was made. TRBV21-1 is a documented pseudogene. Termini included, the CDR3 measures 12 amino acids.

This chain links TRBV30 with TRBJ2-7, with 10 positions matching TRBD2. This CDR3 spans 14 amino acids. From germline, CDR1 is GTSNPN and CDR2 SVGIG (reference sequence). V was clipped by 7 bases and J by 12 bases; unmatched bases: 18. The CDR3 DNA reads TGTGCCTCCTCCCCAGCCCCTAGCGGGGGTCGGGTGTACTTC. This translates into CASSPAPSGGRVYF.

The chain has TRBV6-4 and TRBJ1-4; D is perhaps TRBD1 (5 bases). The germline CDR1 and CDR2 sequences are MRHNA and SNTAGT. This CDR3 is 10 amino acids long. The germline V and J ends were trimmed by 10 bases and 7 bases, with 7 bases remaining between them. This CDR3 is CATQGEKLFF. Here the CDR3 DNA reads TGTGCCACCCAGGGTGAAAAACTGTTTTTT.

This rearrangement joins TRBV4-2 to TRBJ2-7; tentatively, D is TRBD2 (5 bases). From germline, CDR1 is LGHNA and CDR2 YNFKEQ. The germline V and J ends were trimmed by 0 bases and 2 bases, with 14 bases remaining between them. The CDR3 runs to 16 residues. The CDR3 sequence: CASSQDLGNRAYEQYF. CDR3 in DNA: TGTGCCAGCAGCCAAGATCTCGGGAACCGGGCCTACGAGCAGTACTTC.

The V call is TRBV2, the J call TRBJ2-3, with 11 bases identical to TRBD2. Germline loops: CDR1 SNHLY, CDR2 FYNNEI. V lost 2 bases and J lost 6; bases outside the gene matches: 4. This CDR3 comprises 15 residues. The CDR3 DNA sequence: TGTGCCAGCAGTGAAACTAGCGGGAGCCCCGATACGCAGTATTTT. Protein: CASSETSGSPDTQYF.